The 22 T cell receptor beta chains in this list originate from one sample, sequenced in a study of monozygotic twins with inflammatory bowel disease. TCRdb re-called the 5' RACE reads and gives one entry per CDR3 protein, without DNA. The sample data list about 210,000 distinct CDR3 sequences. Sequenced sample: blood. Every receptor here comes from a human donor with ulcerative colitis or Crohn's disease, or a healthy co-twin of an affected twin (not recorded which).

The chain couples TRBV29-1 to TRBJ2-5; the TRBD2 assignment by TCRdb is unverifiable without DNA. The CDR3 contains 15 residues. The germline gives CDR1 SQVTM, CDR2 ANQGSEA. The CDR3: CSVGDLAGGGETQYF.

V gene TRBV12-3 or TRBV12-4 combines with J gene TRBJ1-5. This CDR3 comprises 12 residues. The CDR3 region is CASSLIFQPQHF.

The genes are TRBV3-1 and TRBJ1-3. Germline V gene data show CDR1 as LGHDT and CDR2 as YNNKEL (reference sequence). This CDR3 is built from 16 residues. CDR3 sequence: CASSQDRLFSGNTIYF.

The CDR3 is CASRRVEEDTQYF. The rearrangement uses TRBV19 and TRBJ2-3; the D call from TCRdb, TRBD2, cannot be confirmed without DNA. This CDR3 has 13 amino acids. Germline loops: CDR1 LNHDA, CDR2 SQIVND (reference sequence).

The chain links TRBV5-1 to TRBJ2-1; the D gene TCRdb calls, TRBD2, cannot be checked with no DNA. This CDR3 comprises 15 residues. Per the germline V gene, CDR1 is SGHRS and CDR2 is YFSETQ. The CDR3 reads CASSTGTSPLDEQFF.

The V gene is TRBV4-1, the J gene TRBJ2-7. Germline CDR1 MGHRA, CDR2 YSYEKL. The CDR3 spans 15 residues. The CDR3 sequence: CASSQVGQAVHEQYF.

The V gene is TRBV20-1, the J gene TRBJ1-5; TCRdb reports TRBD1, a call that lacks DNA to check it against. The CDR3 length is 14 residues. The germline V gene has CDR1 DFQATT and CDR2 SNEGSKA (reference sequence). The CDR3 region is CSAPRGSPDQPQHF.

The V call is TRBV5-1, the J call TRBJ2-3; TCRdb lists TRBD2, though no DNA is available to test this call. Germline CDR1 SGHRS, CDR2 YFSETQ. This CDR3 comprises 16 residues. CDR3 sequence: CASSSPTGVTTDTQYF.

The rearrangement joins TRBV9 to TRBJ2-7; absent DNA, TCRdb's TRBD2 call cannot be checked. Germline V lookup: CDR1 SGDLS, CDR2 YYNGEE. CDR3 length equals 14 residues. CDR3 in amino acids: CASSPGLAGPEQYF.

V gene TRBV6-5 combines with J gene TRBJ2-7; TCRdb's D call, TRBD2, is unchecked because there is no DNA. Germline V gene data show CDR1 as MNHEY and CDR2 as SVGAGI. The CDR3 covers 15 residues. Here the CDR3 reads CASSYAREGPYEQYF.

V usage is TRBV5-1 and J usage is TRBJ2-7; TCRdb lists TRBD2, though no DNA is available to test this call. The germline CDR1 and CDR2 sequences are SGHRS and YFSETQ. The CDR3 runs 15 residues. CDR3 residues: CASSLGASTTYEQYF. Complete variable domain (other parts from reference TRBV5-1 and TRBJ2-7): KAGVTQTPRYLIKTRGQQVTLSCSPISGHRSVSWYQQTPGQGLQFLFEYFSETQRNKGNFPGRFSGRQFSNSRSEMNVSTLELGDSALYLCASSLGASTTYEQYFGPGTRLTVT.

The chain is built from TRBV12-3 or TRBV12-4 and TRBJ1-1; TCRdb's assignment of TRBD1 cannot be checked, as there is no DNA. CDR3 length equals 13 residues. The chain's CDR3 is CASSNRGLAEAFF.

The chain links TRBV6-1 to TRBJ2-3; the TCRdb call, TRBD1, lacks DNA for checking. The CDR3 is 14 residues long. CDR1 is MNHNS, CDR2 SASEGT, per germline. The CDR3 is CASSPGTVGDTQYF.

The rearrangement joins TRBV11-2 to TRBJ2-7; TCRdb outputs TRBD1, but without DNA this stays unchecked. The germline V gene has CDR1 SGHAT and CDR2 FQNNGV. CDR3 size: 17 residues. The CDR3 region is CASSLPPRDLGPYEQYF. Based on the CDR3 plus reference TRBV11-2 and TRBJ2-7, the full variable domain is EAGVAQSPRYKIIEKRQSVAFWCNPISGHATLYWYQQILGQGPKLLIQFQNNGVVDDSQLPKDRFSAERLKGVDSTLKIQPAKLEDSAVYLCASSLPPRDLGPYEQYFGPGTRLTVT.

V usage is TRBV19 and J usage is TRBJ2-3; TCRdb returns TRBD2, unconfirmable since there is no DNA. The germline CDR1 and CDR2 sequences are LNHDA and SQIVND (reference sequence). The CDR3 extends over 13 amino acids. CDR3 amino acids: CASQAGNTDTQYF.

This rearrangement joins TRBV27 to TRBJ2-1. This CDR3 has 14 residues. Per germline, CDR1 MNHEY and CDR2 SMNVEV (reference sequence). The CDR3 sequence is CASSLAGHYNEQFF.

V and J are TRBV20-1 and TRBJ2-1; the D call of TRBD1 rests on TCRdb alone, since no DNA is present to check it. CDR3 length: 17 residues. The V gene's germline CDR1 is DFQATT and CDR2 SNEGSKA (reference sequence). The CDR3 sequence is CSARPWGIAGRYNEQFF.

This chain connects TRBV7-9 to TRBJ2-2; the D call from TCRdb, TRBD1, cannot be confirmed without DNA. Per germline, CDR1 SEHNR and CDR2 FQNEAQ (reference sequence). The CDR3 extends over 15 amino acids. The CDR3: CASSLATGSPGELFF.

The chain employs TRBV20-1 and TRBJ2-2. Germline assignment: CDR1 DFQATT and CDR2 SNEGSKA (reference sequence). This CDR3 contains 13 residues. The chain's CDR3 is CSATLRQTGELFF.

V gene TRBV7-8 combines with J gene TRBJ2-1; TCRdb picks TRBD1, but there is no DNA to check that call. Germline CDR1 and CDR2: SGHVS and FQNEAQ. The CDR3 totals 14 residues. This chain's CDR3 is CASSSTGSRNEQFF.

CDR3 protein: CASSLAGTVETQYF. This chain uses TRBV5-1 with TRBJ2-5; TCRdb gives TRBD1 as the D gene, but with no DNA this cannot be confirmed. Germline V lookup: CDR1 SGHRS, CDR2 YFSETQ. The CDR3 runs to 14 residues.

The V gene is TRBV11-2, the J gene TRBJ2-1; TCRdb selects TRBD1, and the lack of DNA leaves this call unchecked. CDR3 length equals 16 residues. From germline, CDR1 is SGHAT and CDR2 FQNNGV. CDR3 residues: CASSLRSLSDSHEQFF. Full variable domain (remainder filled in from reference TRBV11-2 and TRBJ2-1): EAGVAQSPRYKIIEKRQSVAFWCNPISGHATLYWYQQILGQGPKLLIQFQNNGVVDDSQLPKDRFSAERLKGVDSTLKIQPAKLEDSAVYLCASSLRSLSDSHEQFFGPGTRLTVL.